This passage covers 9 T cell receptor beta chains from one sample sequenced in a study of CD8 T cells in ankylosing spondylitis. TCRdb ran MiXCR on the 5' RACE reads and lists one entry per CDR3 protein. The sample contains under 200,000 distinct CDR3 sequences, over 10% of which appear only once. Sequences were obtained from blood, either unsorted or a sorted T cell fraction (not recorded which). The receptors stem from a female donor with ankylosing spondylitis or in good health (not recorded which).

The rearrangement links TRBV10-3 to TRBJ2-5, with 9 bases lining up with TRBD1. Germline lookup yields CDR1 ENHRY and CDR2 SYGVKD. The CDR3 spans 16 residues. Losses at the gene ends were 0 bases for V and 5 bases for J; bases not matched to a gene: 7. The chain's CDR3 is CAISESGQGKAETQYF. Here the CDR3 DNA reads TGTGCCATCAGTGAGTCGGGACAGGGAAAGGCGGAGACCCAGTACTTC.

This clonotype was observed a few times. The gene calls are TRBV6-1 and TRBJ2-2, with a tentative D call TRBD2 (5 bases). Trimming cost V 6 bases and J 2 bases, with 16 bases left between them. This CDR3 has 16 residues. In germline, CDR1 is MNHNS, CDR2 SASEGT. In DNA, the CDR3 is TGTGCCAGCAGCCGGAACCTGGGAGTTAACACCGGGGAGCTGTTTTTT. Amino acid sequence: CASSRNLGVNTGELFF.

V and J are TRBV20-1 and TRBJ2-2; 8 bases line up with TRBD1. V was pared by 4 bases and J by 5 bases, with 6 bases of the junction left unmatched. The CDR3 extends over 14 amino acids. Germline CDR1 and CDR2: DFQATT and SNEGSKA (reference sequence). The CDR3 spells CSAKDRGRTGELFF. The CDR3 DNA follows: TGCAGTGCTAAAGACAGGGGCCGGACCGGGGAGCTGTTTTTT.

This clonotype was seen at least ten times. The chain combines TRBV6-1 with TRBJ1-5; no firm D call. Looked up from germline, CDR1 is MNHNS and CDR2 is SASEGT. Trimming took 9 bases from V and 0 from J, leaving 9 bases between them. There are 13 residues in the CDR3. The CDR3 loop is CASLERSNQPQHF. The CDR3, as DNA: TGTGCCAGTCTCGAACGTAGCAATCAGCCCCAGCATTTT.

In its sample, this clonotype was seen many times. V and J are TRBV5-1 and TRBJ1-3; D possibly corresponds to TRBD1 (5 bases). The CDR3 covers 14 residues. Between the trimmed V and J ends, which lost 0 bases and 4 bases, there was a span of 8 bases. Germline values: CDR1 SGHRS, CDR2 YFSETQ. CDR3 sequence reads: CASSLGQGGNTIYF. As DNA, the CDR3 is TGCGCCAGCAGCTTGGGCCAGGGAGGAAACACCATATATTTT. The full variable domain, completed using reference TRBV5-1 and TRBJ1-3, is KAGVTQTPRYLIKTRGQQVTLSCSPISGHRSVSWYQQTPGQGLQFLFEYFSETQRNKGNFPGRFSGRQFSNSRSEMNVSTLELGDSALYLCASSLGQGGNTIYFGEGSWLTVV.

The chain uses TRBV6-2 or TRBV6-3 and TRBJ2-4; 10 bases match TRBD2. Losses at the gene ends were 2 bases for V and 9 bases for J; bases not matched to a gene: 10. The CDR3 has 16 residues. Germline V lookup: CDR1 MNHEY, CDR2 SVGEGT. The CDR3 loop reads CASSYGGRTSGSIQYF. DNA for the CDR3: TGTGCCAGCAGTTACGGGGGGAGGACTAGCGGATCCATTCAGTACTTC.

In its sample, this clonotype was seen many times. V gene TRBV10-2 combines with J gene TRBJ2-3, with 7 bases matching TRBD2. The CDR3 length is 16 residues. After removal of 2 bases from V and 6 bases from J, the junction contained 11 bases not matched to a gene. CDR1 is WSHSY and CDR2 is SAAADI in the germline V gene. DNA for the CDR3: TGCGCCAGCAGTGAGCCTAACGGGCGGGAGAGGGATACGCAGTATTTT. Its translation is CASSEPNGRERDTQYF.

This clonotype was detected many times. CDR3 sequence: CASSGERLSTDTQYF. CDR3 DNA: TGTGCCAGCAGTGGGGAAAGATTATCGACAGATACGCAGTATTTT. The chain employs TRBV12-3 or TRBV12-4 and TRBJ2-3, with no clear D. The V and J ends lost 5 bases and 3 bases respectively, with 15 bases between them. CDR3 length: 15 residues.

As regards this clonotype: This may arise from a read error, as a much more abundant clone is one base away. The CDR3 DNA reads as TGCAGTGCTAGAGTTAGCAGCGATGAGCAGTTCTTC. It encodes CSARVSSDEQFF. This rearrangement joins TRBV20-1 to TRBJ2-1; D uncertain. Trimming cost V 1 base and J 8 bases, with 9 bases left between them. There are 12 residues in the CDR3. The germline V gene has CDR1 DFQATT and CDR2 SNEGSKA (reference sequence).